The present TCR beta chain was sequenced within a study of OX40 agonist ivuxolimab in advanced cancers. Overall study: Of the patients, three showed partial responses, one with hepatocellular carcinoma and two with cutaneous melanoma.

General observations from the study: The CD4+ and CD8+ T cells in the blood had expanded clonally by week 6 at 0.1 to 3.0 mg/kg. In general, CD8+ T cells held more expanded clones than CD4+ did, on average. Still undetermined is the antigen specificity of the expanded peripheral T cells.

On this clone: Its antigen is undetermined.

Data came from immunoSEQ multiplex PCR; TCRdb stores just in-frame clones and leaves some out. The table shows some 97,000 clones, with around nine tenths occurring only once. The CDR3 is 15 residues long. The germline gives CDR1 SGHRS, CDR2 YFSETQ. V trimming: 4 bases; J trimming: 0 bases; junction bases outside the gene matches: 5. The rearrangement joins TRBV5-1 to TRBJ1-1, with 8 positions matching TRBD1. This TCR came from an adult with an advanced solid tumor such as melanoma, head and neck, liver or kidney cancer. The starting material was CD4+ or CD8+ T cells sorted from blood, obtained in a trial of the OX40 agonist ivuxolimab. Here the CDR3 reads CASSLRTGMNTEAFF. In nucleotides, the CDR3 is TGCGCCAGCAGCCTCCGGACAGGGATGAACACTGAAGCTTTCTTT.